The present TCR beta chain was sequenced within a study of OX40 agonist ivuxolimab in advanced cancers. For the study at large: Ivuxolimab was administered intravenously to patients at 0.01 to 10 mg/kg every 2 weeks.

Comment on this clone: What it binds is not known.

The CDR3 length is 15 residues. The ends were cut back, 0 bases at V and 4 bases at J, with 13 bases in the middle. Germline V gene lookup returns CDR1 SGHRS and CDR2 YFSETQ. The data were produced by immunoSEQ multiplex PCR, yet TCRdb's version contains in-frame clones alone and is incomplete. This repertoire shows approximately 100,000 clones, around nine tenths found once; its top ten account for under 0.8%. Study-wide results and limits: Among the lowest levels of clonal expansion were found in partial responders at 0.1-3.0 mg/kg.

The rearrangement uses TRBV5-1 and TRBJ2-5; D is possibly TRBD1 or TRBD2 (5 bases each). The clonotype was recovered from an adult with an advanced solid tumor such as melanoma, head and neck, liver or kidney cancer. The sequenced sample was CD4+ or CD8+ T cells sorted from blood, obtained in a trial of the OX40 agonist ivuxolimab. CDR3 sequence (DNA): TGCGCCAGCAGCTTGGGGGGGTTTGCGGGAGAGACCCAGTACTTC. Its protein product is CASSLGGFAGETQYF.